This T cell receptor (beta chain) was captured by sequencing in a study of T cells after yellow fever vaccination. Study-level information: Some fractions had low cell numbers, and these were prepared with SMART-Seq v4 Ultra Low Input.

Study outcomes and limitations: Detected again after the booster were most primary-vaccination clones, at 95% to 97% CD4 and about 89% CD8. Some clonotypes, a small share, were shared between CD4 and CD8 compartments.

Details on this clonotype: No antigen is known for it.

This CDR3 has 14 residues. CDR1 DFQATT and CDR2 SNEGSKA come from the germline V gene (reference sequence). The J segment lost 6 bases and the V segment lost 3 bases, leaving 9 bases of the junction unmatched. Production of TCR cDNA was by 5'RACE template switching, which also added a universal primer site and UMIs. Using its own MiXCR run on the 5' RACE reads, TCRdb lists one record per CDR3 protein. The table has around 610,000 distinct CDR3 sequences, about 14% seen once; the top ten hold more than 12%. The chain employs TRBV20-1 and TRBJ2-5, with 8 bases identical to TRBD2. The receptor was derived from a man aged 25 to 40 who received the YFV17D yellow fever vaccine. Sequences were derived from PBMCs, sampled on the day of the yellow fever booster vaccination. CDR3 sequence reads: CSASFAGGPKTQYF. The DNA for the CDR3 is TGCAGTGCTAGTTTTGCGGGGGGCCCGAAGACCCAGTACTTC.